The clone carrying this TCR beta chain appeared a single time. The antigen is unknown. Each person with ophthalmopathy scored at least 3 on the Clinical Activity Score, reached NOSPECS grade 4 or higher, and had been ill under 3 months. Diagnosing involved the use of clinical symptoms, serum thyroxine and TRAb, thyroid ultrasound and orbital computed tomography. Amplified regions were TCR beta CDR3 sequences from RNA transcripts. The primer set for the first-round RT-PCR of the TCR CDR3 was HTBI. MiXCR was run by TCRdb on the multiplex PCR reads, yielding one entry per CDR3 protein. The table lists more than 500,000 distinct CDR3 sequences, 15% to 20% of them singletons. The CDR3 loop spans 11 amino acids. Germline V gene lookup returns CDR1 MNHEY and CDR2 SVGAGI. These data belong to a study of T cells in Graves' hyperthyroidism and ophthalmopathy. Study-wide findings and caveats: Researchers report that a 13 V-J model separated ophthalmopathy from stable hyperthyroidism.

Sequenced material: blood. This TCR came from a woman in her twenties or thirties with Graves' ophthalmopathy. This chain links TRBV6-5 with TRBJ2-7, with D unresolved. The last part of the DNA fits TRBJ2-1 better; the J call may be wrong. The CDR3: CASSHSYEQFF. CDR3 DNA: TGTGCCAGCAGCCACTCCTACGAGCAGTTCTTC.